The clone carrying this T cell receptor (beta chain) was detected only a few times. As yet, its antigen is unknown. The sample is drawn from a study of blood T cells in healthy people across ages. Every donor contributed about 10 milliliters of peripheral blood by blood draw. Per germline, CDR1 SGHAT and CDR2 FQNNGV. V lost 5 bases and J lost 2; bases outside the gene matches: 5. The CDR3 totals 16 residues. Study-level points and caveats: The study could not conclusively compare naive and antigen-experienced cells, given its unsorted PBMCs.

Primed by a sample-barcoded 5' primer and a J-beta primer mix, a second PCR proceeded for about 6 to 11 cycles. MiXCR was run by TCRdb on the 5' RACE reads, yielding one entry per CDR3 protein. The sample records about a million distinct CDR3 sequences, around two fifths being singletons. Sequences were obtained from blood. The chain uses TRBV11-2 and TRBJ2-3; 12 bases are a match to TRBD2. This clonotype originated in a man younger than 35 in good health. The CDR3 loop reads CASSRGTSGHTDTQYF. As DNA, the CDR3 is TGTGCCAGCAGCCGCGGGACTAGCGGGCACACAGATACGCAGTATTTT.